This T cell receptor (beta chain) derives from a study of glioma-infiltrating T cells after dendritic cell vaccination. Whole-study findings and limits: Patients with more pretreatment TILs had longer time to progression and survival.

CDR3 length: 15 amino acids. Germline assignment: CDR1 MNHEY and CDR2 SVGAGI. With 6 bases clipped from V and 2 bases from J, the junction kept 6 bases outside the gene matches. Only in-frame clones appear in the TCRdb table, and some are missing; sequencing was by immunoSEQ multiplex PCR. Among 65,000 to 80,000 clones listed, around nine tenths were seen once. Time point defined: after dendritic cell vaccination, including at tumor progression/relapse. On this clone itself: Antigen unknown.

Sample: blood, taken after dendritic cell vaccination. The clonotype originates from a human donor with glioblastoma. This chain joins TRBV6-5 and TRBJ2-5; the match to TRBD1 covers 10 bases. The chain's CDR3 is CASRPGQGRQETQYF. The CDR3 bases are TGTGCCAGCAGGCCGGGACAGGGGCGGCAAGAGACCCAGTACTTC.